The present T cell receptor (beta chain) was sequenced within a study of cytomegalovirus exposure and HLA in healthy donors. Concerning this clone: Its antigen remains unknown.

Study-level points and caveats: The authors later linked a missense DCLRE1C variant to TCR beta V- and J-gene trimming.

With 60 Vbeta and 13 Jbeta primers, the PCR was carried out. TCRdb's table, derived via immunoSEQ multiplex PCR, lists solely in-frame clones and lacks some. The sample has around 130,000 clones; approximately 68% are singletons. The material sequenced was PBMCs. The clonotype comes from a man aged 25-45 years in good health and CMV-seropositive.

Here the CDR3 DNA reads TGTGCCAGCAGTTTCACAGGGGCTTCCTACGAGCAGTACTTC. Encoded protein: CASSFTGASYEQYF. The rearrangement uses TRBV27 and TRBJ2-7, with TRBD1 matching 7 bases. In germline, CDR1 is MNHEY, CDR2 SMNVEV (reference sequence). The CDR3 is 14 residues long. Trimming at V came to 3 bases and at J to 1 base, leaving 3 bases not matched to a gene.